This paragraph covers one T cell receptor beta chain sequence. Germline assignment: CDR1 MDHEN and CDR2 SYDVKM. The CDR3 length is 15 residues. Trimming took off 3 bases at V and 4 bases at J, with 12 bases between the two ends. Per the authors' pipeline: Reference gene primer amplification gave estimated nucleated cell counts. Assay: immunoSEQ multiplex PCR; the TCRdb copy retains only in-frame clones and omits some. The V and J calls and clone size are taken from that table; D and trimming were inferred from the DNA. This repertoire shows roughly 150,000 clones, around 84% found once; its top ten account for under 3%. This entry is derived from a study of blood T cell repertoires in COVID-19. Study background: Material from acute and convalescent COVID-19 was sourced from the United States, Italy and Spain.

Sequencing was done on a sample of peripheral blood. The rearrangement links TRBV28 to TRBJ1-4, with a tentative D call TRBD1 (5 bases). The source of this sequence is a woman over 75 with COVID-19, enrolled during active disease. As DNA, the CDR3 is TGTGCCAGCAGTTTTTTGAGTCAGGGTAATGAAAAACTGTTTTTT. Protein sequence: CASSFLSQGNEKLFF. Full variable domain (rest looked up from reference TRBV28 and TRBJ1-4): DVKVTQSSRYLVKRTGEKVFLECVQDMDHENMFWYRQDPGLGLRLIYFSYDVKMKEKGDIPEGYSVSREKKERFSLILESASTNQTSMYLCASSFLSQGNEKLFFGSGTQLSVL.